This is a list of T cell receptor beta chains from one sample in a study of T cells in localized non-small cell lung cancer. Method: immunoSEQ multiplex PCR; TCRdb's copy keeps in-frame clones and lacks some. There are roughly 72,000 clones in the sample; 86% occur only once, and around a fifth lies in the top ten. Sequencing used peripheral blood, obtained before any cancer treatment. These TCRs come from a male donor older than 55 with stage III squamous cell lung carcinoma. The CDR3 runs from the conserved cysteine through the conserved F or W. Fields, in order: J gene, D gene, V gene, clone size, CDR3 DNA, CDR3 protein. A D gene is named only where the DNA matches it firmly. The size of a clone is reported for some rows only, either as once, few or many, or as a class for expanded clones.

j_gene: TRBJ2-2
d_gene: NA
v_gene: TRBV11-2
abundance: NA
CDR3nt: TGTGCCAGCAGCTTAGGTCAGAACACCGGGGAGCTGTTTTTT
CDR3aa: CASSLGQNTGELFF

j_gene: TRBJ1-2
d_gene: TRBD1
v_gene: TRBV29-1
abundance: NA
CDR3nt: TGCAGCGTTGGGACAGGGGGGAATGGCTACACCTTC
CDR3aa: CSVGTGGNGYTF

j_gene: TRBJ1-4
d_gene: TRBD1
v_gene: TRBV19
abundance: NA
CDR3nt: TGTGCCAGTAGTAGTACAGGGGGATTTGAAAAACTGTTTTTT
CDR3aa: CASSSTGGFEKLFF

j_gene: TRBJ1-1
d_gene: TRBD1
v_gene: TRBV5-4
abundance: NA
CDR3nt: TGTGCCAGCAGCTTGGAAGTAAGCAGGGGGACGACTGAAGCTTTCTTT
CDR3aa: CASSLEVSRGTTEAFF

j_gene: TRBJ1-6
d_gene: NA
v_gene: TRBV5-4
abundance: once
CDR3nt: TGTGCCAGCAGCTCCCCGGGGGGGAATTCACCCCTCCACTTT
CDR3aa: CASSSPGGNSPLHF

j_gene: TRBJ1-1
d_gene: NA
v_gene: TRBV6-5
abundance: NA
CDR3nt: TGTGCCAGCAGTTACTCACTCGTCCGGGGAGGAACTGAAGCTTTCTTT
CDR3aa: CASSYSLVRGGTEAFF

j_gene: TRBJ1-1
d_gene: NA
v_gene: TRBV6-1
abundance: NA
CDR3nt: TGTGCCAGCAGTGAAGCGAGGAGCACTGAAGCTTTCTTT
CDR3aa: CASSEARSTEAFF

j_gene: TRBJ2-5
d_gene: NA
v_gene: TRBV7-2
abundance: NA
CDR3nt: TGTGCCAGCAGCTTAGTTTTGGGGGCCCAGTACTTC
CDR3aa: CASSLVLGAQYF

j_gene: TRBJ2-3
d_gene: NA
v_gene: TRBV29-1
abundance: NA
CDR3nt: TGCAGCGCCGGGCCCACCACAGATACGCAGTATTTT
CDR3aa: CSAGPTTDTQYF

j_gene: TRBJ2-1
d_gene: NA
v_gene: TRBV4-3
abundance: NA
CDR3nt: TGCGCCAGCAGCCAAGATCCCCCGCAGGGGGGTTACAATGAGCAGTTCTTC
CDR3aa: CASSQDPPQGGYNEQFF

j_gene: TRBJ1-2
d_gene: TRBD1
v_gene: TRBV10-3
abundance: NA
CDR3nt: TGTGCCATCAGTGAGTCAGCAGGGGGAGGCTACACCTTC
CDR3aa: CAISESAGGGYTF

j_gene: TRBJ2-7
d_gene: NA
v_gene: TRBV2
abundance: NA
CDR3nt: TGTGCCAGCAGTGAACGGGGTGGCCCCTACGAGCAGTACTTC
CDR3aa: CASSERGGPYEQYF

j_gene: TRBJ2-5
d_gene: NA
v_gene: TRBV11-2
abundance: NA
CDR3nt: TGTGCCAGCAGCTTGATTGACAGCGGGCCAGAGACCCAGTACTTC
CDR3aa: CASSLIDSGPETQYF

j_gene: TRBJ1-2
d_gene: NA
v_gene: TRBV7-2
abundance: NA
CDR3nt: TGTGCCAGCGATGACAGCTGGATCTATGGCTACACCTTC
CDR3aa: CASDDSWIYGYTF

j_gene: TRBJ1-3
d_gene: NA
v_gene: TRBV2
abundance: few
CDR3nt: TGTGCCAGCTCCAGACAGTTCTCCTCTGGAAACACCATATATTTT
CDR3aa: CASSRQFSSGNTIYF

j_gene: TRBJ2-1
d_gene: NA
v_gene: TRBV5-1
abundance: NA
CDR3nt: TGCGCCAGCAGCTTGGCTTCGCAGGGAGAAAATGAGCAGTTCTTC
CDR3aa: CASSLASQGENEQFF

j_gene: TRBJ1-1
d_gene: NA
v_gene: TRBV18
abundance: NA
CDR3nt: TGTGCCAGCTCACCAGGGGTGTTGGGAAATGAAGCTTTCTTT
CDR3aa: CASSPGVLGNEAFF

j_gene: TRBJ1-2
d_gene: NA
v_gene: TRBV5-1
abundance: NA
CDR3nt: TGCGCCAGCAGCTTAACATTCGGGGGTGTAGATGGCTACACCTTC
CDR3aa: CASSLTFGGVDGYTF

j_gene: TRBJ2-2
d_gene: NA
v_gene: TRBV5-1
abundance: once
CDR3nt: TGCGCCAGCAGCTTAGGAGGGGCGGGCACCGGGGAGCTGTTTTTT
CDR3aa: CASSLGGAGTGELFF

j_gene: TRBJ1-4
d_gene: NA
v_gene: TRBV5-1
abundance: NA
CDR3nt: TGCGCCAGCAGCTTGCTGGGGTCGACTAATGAAAAACTGTTTTTT
CDR3aa: CASSLLGSTNEKLFF

j_gene: TRBJ1-1
d_gene: NA
v_gene: TRBV6-5
abundance: NA
CDR3nt: TGTGCCAGCAGCGCCCTGATGGGTGCTGGTGAAGCTTTCTTT
CDR3aa: CASSALMGAGEAFF

j_gene: TRBJ1-2
d_gene: NA
v_gene: TRBV5-4
abundance: NA
CDR3nt: TGTGCCAGCAGGCCCGGGACATCGATTAACTATGGCTACACCTTC
CDR3aa: CASRPGTSINYGYTF

j_gene: TRBJ1-6
d_gene: NA
v_gene: TRBV7-2
abundance: NA
CDR3nt: TGTGCCAGCAGCTTACAAGTCCTTTCGTCACCCCTCCACTTT
CDR3aa: CASSLQVLSSPLHF

j_gene: TRBJ2-1
d_gene: TRBD2
v_gene: TRBV9
abundance: NA
CDR3nt: TGTGCCAGCAGCGTAGACGGGGGGGACAATGAGCAGTTCTTC
CDR3aa: CASSVDGGDNEQFF

j_gene: TRBJ2-2
d_gene: TRBD1
v_gene: TRBV19
abundance: NA
CDR3nt: TGTGCCAGTAGTGAACAGGGGGTCACCGGGGAGCTGTTTTTT
CDR3aa: CASSEQGVTGELFF

j_gene: TRBJ2-3
d_gene: TRBD1
v_gene: TRBV5-4
abundance: NA
CDR3nt: TGTGCCAGCAGCTTGGACAGGGGCGGGACAGATACGCAGTATTTT
CDR3aa: CASSLDRGGTDTQYF

j_gene: TRBJ2-1
d_gene: TRBD2
v_gene: TRBV7-9
abundance: few
CDR3nt: TGTGCCAGCAGCTTACGGCGGGGGGGCGGCAATGAGCAGTTCTTC
CDR3aa: CASSLRRGGGNEQFF

j_gene: TRBJ1-5
d_gene: NA
v_gene: TRBV2
abundance: once
CDR3nt: TGTGCCAGCAGTGATCCCAGGGTTCAGGATCAGCCCCAGCATTTT
CDR3aa: CASSDPRVQDQPQHF

j_gene: TRBJ1-2
d_gene: TRBD1
v_gene: TRBV5-4
abundance: NA
CDR3nt: TGTGCCAGCAGCACGGGACAGGGGTTTGGCTACACCTTC
CDR3aa: CASSTGQGFGYTF